This T cell receptor (beta chain) appears in the sequencing data of a study of vaccination and CD4 T cells after COVID-19. Study-wide context: The convalescents were made up of six males and four females, two of whom were Hispanic.

Treatment defined: roughly ten-day PBMC culture with coronavirus spike peptide pools or control peptides (ViraFEST assay). Sequencing of cultured CD4+ T cell DNA used the Oncomine TCR Beta short-read assay. TCRdb re-derived calls from the PCR reads in MiXCR, one entry per CDR3 protein. Among some 12,000 distinct CDR3 sequences listed, about half were seen once. There are a few counts of this clonotype. The antigen is undetermined. Sequencing input: CD4+ T cells from blood, cultured in vitro. The receptor was isolated from a human donor who had recovered from COVID-19.

The CDR3 region has the DNA TGTGCCAGCCGAGTTGACTTGAACACTGAAGCTTTCTTT. It encodes CASRVDLNTEAFF. The rearrangement uses TRBV7-8 and TRBJ1-1; no reliable D call. V lost 8 bases and J 0 bases, leaving 10 bases between the germline ends. CDR3 length: 13 residues. Germline V CDR1 and CDR2: SGHVS, FQNEAQ.